Included here is one T cell receptor beta chain sequence, with context. Selected positively for CCR7 and CD45RO-negative, naive CD8 cells excluded terminally differentiated effector memory CD45RA+ cells. The source of the sample is a study of shared clonotypes between healthy human individuals. Assay: immunoSEQ multiplex PCR; the TCRdb copy retains only in-frame clones and omits some. The table shows millions of clones, with about 95% occurring only once. The sample was naive CD8+ T cells sorted from blood. The TCR comes from a man between 18 and 35 years old in good health.

The CDR3 sequence: CASSQRRVQGNYGYTF. Here the CDR3 DNA reads TGCGCCAGCAGCCAGAGACGAGTACAGGGAAACTATGGCTACACCTTC. This chain joins TRBV4-1 and TRBJ1-2; D might be TRBD1 (6 bases). CDR1 is MGHRA, CDR2 YSYEKL, per germline. V shed 3 bases and J shed 2 bases, with 16 bases lying between them. The CDR3 has 16 amino acids.